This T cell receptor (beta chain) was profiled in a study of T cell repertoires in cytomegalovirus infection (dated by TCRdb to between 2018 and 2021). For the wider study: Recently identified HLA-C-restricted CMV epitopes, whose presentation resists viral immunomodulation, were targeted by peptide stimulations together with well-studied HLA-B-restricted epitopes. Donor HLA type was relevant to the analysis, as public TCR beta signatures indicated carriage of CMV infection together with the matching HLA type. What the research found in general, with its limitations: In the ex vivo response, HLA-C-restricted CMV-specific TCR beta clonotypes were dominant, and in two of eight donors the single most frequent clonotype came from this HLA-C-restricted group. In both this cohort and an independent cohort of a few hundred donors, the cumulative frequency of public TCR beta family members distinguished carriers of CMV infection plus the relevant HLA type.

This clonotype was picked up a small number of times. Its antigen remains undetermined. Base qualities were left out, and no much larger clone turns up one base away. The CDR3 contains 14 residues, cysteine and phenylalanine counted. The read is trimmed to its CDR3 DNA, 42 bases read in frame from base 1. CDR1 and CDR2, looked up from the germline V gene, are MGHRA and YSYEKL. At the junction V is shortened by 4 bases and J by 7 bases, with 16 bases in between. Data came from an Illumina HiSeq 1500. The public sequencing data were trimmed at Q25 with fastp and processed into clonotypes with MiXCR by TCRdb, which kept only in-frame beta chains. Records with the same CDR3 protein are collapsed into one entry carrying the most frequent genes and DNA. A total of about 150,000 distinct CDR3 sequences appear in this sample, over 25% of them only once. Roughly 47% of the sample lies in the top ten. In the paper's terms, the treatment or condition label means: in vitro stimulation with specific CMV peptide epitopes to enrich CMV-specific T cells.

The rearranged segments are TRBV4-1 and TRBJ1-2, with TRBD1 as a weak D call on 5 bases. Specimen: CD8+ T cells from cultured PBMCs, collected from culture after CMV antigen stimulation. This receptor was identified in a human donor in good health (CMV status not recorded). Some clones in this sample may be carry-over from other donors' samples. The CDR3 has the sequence CASSLGAGPGGYTF. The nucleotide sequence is TGCGCCAGCAGCCTGGGTGCGGGACCGGGTGGCTACACCTTC.